The 28 T cell receptor beta chains below were found in one sample sequenced in a study of shared clonotypes between healthy human individuals. Clones were sequenced by immunoSEQ multiplex PCR, and TCRdb holds only the in-frame ones, with some missing. The sample yields some 1,600,000 clones, around 98% seen once. Sequencing input: naive CD4+ T cells sorted from blood. As to subset: CD45RA+ positively selected. The source is a man aged 30 to 45 in good health.

The chain recombines TRBV5-1 with TRBJ1-1; a possible D gene is TRBD1 (5 bases). Trimming shortened V by 1 base and J by 4 bases, and 14 bases separated the two germline ends. Looked up from germline, CDR1 is SGHRS and CDR2 is YFSETQ. The CDR3 runs to 15 residues. The CDR3 DNA follows: TGCGCCAGCAGCTTGTCAGCGCAGGGTTCCACTGAAGCTTTCTTT. It is translated as CASSLSAQGSTEAFF.

CDR3 in DNA: TGTGCCAGCTCATCGACCGGGACAGGTGTCGGGGCGAACACCGGGGAGCTGTTTTTT. Residues: CASSSTGTGVGANTGELFF. V is TRBV18 and J is TRBJ2-2; 8 nucleotides agree with TRBD1. This CDR3 contains 19 residues. The germline gives CDR1 KGHSH, CDR2 LQKENI. J was trimmed by 0 bases and V by 5 bases; bases with no gene match: 14.

The chain uses TRBV28 and TRBJ2-7; a weak D match, TRBD2 (6 bases). The CDR3 is 14 residues long. V was clipped by 2 bases and J by 3 bases, with 11 bases between them. Germline-derived CDR1 and CDR2 are MDHEN and SYDVKM. CDR3: CASSLRGRIYEQYF. The CDR3 DNA reads TGTGCCAGCAGTTTACGGGGGAGGATCTACGAGCAGTACTTC.

The rearrangement uses TRBV4-3 and TRBJ1-1; D unclear. This CDR3 spans 13 amino acids. V was clipped by 1 base and J by 5 bases, with 8 bases between them. CDR1 LGHNA and CDR2 YSLEER come from the germline V gene. The CDR3 loop is CASSQGDWTEAFF. CDR3 coding DNA: TGCGCCAGCAGCCAAGGGGATTGGACTGAAGCTTTCTTT.

This chain connects TRBV19 to TRBJ1-5, with D possibly TRBD1 on 5 matching bases. V lost 1 base, J lost 7 bases, and 11 bases lay in between. The V gene's germline CDR1 is LNHDA and CDR2 SQIVND (reference sequence). CDR3 length: 14 amino acids. This CDR3 reads CASSIAGKGQPQHF. The CDR3 nucleotides read TGTGCCAGTAGTATAGCAGGGAAGGGGCAGCCCCAGCATTTT. Supplemented by reference TRBV19 and TRBJ1-5, the full variable domain reads DGGITQSPKYLFRKEGQNVTLSCEQNLNHDAMYWYRQDPGQGLRLIYYSQIVNDFQKGDIAEGYSVSREKKESFPLTVTSAQKNPTAFYLCASSIAGKGQPQHFGDGTRLSIL.

The rearrangement joins TRBV7-9 to TRBJ1-3, with unresolved D. The germline CDR1 and CDR2 sequences are SEHNR and FQNEAQ (reference sequence). CDR3 size: 12 residues. V lost 5 bases and J 6 bases, leaving 8 bases between the germline ends. The chain's CDR3 is CASSLQQNTIYF. DNA of the CDR3: TGTGCCAGCAGCCTTCAACAAAACACCATATATTTT.

Remarks on this clone: Distinct nucleotide sequences in the sample also encode this CDR3. The rearrangement joins TRBV9 to TRBJ2-3; 8 positions agree with TRBD2. V shed 0 bases, J shed 4 bases, and the junction held 1 base outside the gene matches. CDR3 length: 14 residues. Per germline, CDR1 SGDLS and CDR2 YYNGEE. The CDR3 coding sequence is TGTGCCAGCAGCGTAGCGGGAGGGTCAGATACGCAGTATTTT. It is translated as CASSVAGGSDTQYF.

This chain connects TRBV7-6 to TRBJ2-3; TRBD2 matches 11 bases. Losses at the gene ends were 3 bases for V and 2 bases for J; bases not matched to a gene: 1. Germline V CDR1 and CDR2: SGHVS, FNYEAQ. CDR3 length: 15 residues. The CDR3 is CASSLTSGDTDTQYF. The CDR3 region has the DNA TGTGCCAGCAGCTTGACTAGCGGGGACACAGATACGCAGTATTTT. The full variable domain, rest sourced from reference TRBV7-6 and TRBJ2-3, is GAGVSQSPRYKVTKRGQDVALRCDPISGHVSLYWYRQALGQGPEFLTYFNYEAQQDKSGLPNDRFSAERPEGSISTLTIQRTEQRDSAMYRCASSLTSGDTDTQYFGPGTRLTVL.

This rearrangement joins TRBV6-1 to TRBJ1-5; D unclear. Germline V gene sequence: CDR1 MNHNS, CDR2 SASEGT. Deletions cut 2 bases from V and 2 bases from J, with 10 bases between. This CDR3 is 15 amino acids long. The CDR3 protein is CASSEWAFRNQPQHF. The CDR3 DNA follows: TGTGCCAGCAGTGAATGGGCGTTTCGCAATCAGCCCCAGCATTTT.

The CDR3 sequence is CASRGGTWDEQYF. The CDR3 nucleotides are TGTGCCAGCAGAGGGGGTACTTGGGACGAGCAGTACTTC. The J gene is TRBJ2-7, the V gene TRBV6-5; TRBD1 might be the D (6 bases). This CDR3 has 13 amino acids. CDR1 and CDR2 (germline): MNHEY, SVGAGI. V was cut by 6 bases and J by 5 bases, with 14 bases left in between.

V and J are TRBV4-2 and TRBJ2-3; 9 bases are a match to TRBD2. CDR3 length equals 16 residues. Germline-derived CDR1 and CDR2 are LGHNA and YNFKEQ. The V and J ends lost 3 bases and 5 bases, in that order; junction bases with no gene match: 9. The CDR3 nucleotides read TGTGCCAGCAGCCAGGGGGCGGGAGGGCCGTTAGATACGCAGTATTTT. It is translated as CASSQGAGGPLDTQYF.

The chain combines TRBV18 with TRBJ2-7; the D gene is possibly TRBD1 (6 bases). The V and J ends lost 8 bases and 3 bases respectively, with 11 bases between them. Germline CDR1 is KGHSH and CDR2 is LQKENI. The CDR3 is 12 residues long. Here the CDR3 reads CASTQGIYEQYF. The CDR3 nucleotides read TGTGCCAGCACACAGGGTATCTACGAGCAGTACTTC.

V gene TRBV18 combines with J gene TRBJ1-5; 9 bases are shared with TRBD1. J gave up 5 bases and V 8 bases, and 10 bases lay outside the gene matches. Germline CDR1 reads KGHSH; CDR2 reads LQKENI. The CDR3 is 15 amino acids. CDR3 nucleotides: TGTGCCAGCCGCGCCCAACAGGGGGCAGATCAGCCCCAGCATTTT. Protein product: CASRAQQGADQPQHF.

The chain couples TRBV7-2 to TRBJ2-1; D not resolved. From germline, CDR1 is SGHTA and CDR2 FQGNSA. The V gene lost 5 bases and the J gene lost 0 bases, with 11 bases spanning the gap. This CDR3 has 15 amino acids. This CDR3 is CASSPRTNSYNEQFF. The CDR3 region has the DNA TGTGCCAGCAGCCCGAGGACGAACTCCTACAATGAGCAGTTCTTC.

The CDR3 protein is CASSLTGGVSGELFF. For the CDR3, the DNA is TGTGCCAGCAGCCTCACAGGGGGCGTTTCCGGGGAGCTGTTTTTT. The gene calls are TRBV6-1 and TRBJ2-2, with 9 bases identical to TRBD1. Per the germline V gene, CDR1 is MNHNS and CDR2 is SASEGT. V trimming: 6 bases; J trimming: 6 bases; junction bases outside the gene matches: 8. The CDR3 extends over 15 amino acids.

The V gene is TRBV4-3, the J gene TRBJ2-1; TRBD1 agrees at 8 bases. The length of the CDR3 is 14 residues. Germline V CDR1 and CDR2: LGHNA, YSLEER. Trimming removed 2 bases from V and 10 bases from J; junction bases left unmatched: 7. This CDR3 reads CASSQWTGFSEQFF. The DNA for the CDR3 is TGCGCCAGCAGCCAATGGACAGGGTTTAGCGAGCAGTTCTTC.

This clone was observed a single time. The chain combines TRBV19 with TRBJ2-2, with 12 bases fitting TRBD2. The V gene's germline CDR1 is LNHDA and CDR2 SQIVND (reference sequence). This CDR3 has 16 amino acids. Trimming cost V 6 bases and J 2 bases; bases outside gene matches: 4. The CDR3 DNA reads as TGTGCCAGTAGAACCGGACTAGCGGGAAACACCGGGGAGCTGTTTTTT. This translates into CASRTGLAGNTGELFF.

This rearrangement joins TRBV29-1 to TRBJ2-7, with a possible D match to TRBD2 (7 bases). This CDR3 is 14 amino acids long. Germline assignment: CDR1 SQVTM and CDR2 ANQGSEA. The V and J ends lost 5 bases and 0 bases respectively, with 14 bases between them. The DNA of the CDR3 is TGCAGCGTTCGGCGGGGGCTAAGCTCCTACGAGCAGTACTTC. Translation: CSVRRGLSSYEQYF.

The rearrangement links TRBV12-5 to TRBJ1-1, with D perhaps matching TRBD1 (6 bases). Germline V gene data show CDR1 as LGHNT and CDR2 as FRNRAP. This CDR3 comprises 16 residues. Trimming cost V 6 bases and J 4 bases, with 21 bases left between them. The chain's CDR3 is CASGRTVGRLGTEAFF. Here the CDR3 DNA reads TGTGCTAGTGGAAGGACAGTGGGAAGGTTGGGCACTGAAGCTTTCTTT. The whole variable domain, filled in from reference TRBV12-5 and TRBJ1-1, reads DARVTQTPRHKVTEMGQEVTMRCQPILGHNTVFWYRQTMMQGLELLAYFRNRAPLDDSGMPKDRFSAEMPDATLATLKIQPSEPRDSAVYFCASGRTVGRLGTEAFFGQGTRLTVV.

To note about this clone: This sample also contains other DNA sequences that code for the same CDR3. The V call is TRBV29-1, the J call TRBJ2-7; D may be TRBD2 (6 bases). The CDR3 sequence is 11 residues long. V lost 6 bases, J lost 2 bases, and 8 bases lay in between. Per the germline V gene, CDR1 is SQVTM and CDR2 is ANQGSEA. The CDR3 DNA follows: TGCAGCGTCCGGGAGACCTACGAGCAGTACTTC. Its protein is CSVRETYEQYF.

The chain combines TRBV19 with TRBJ2-5; D is possibly TRBD1 or TRBD2 (5 bases each). Germline lookup yields CDR1 LNHDA and CDR2 SQIVND (reference sequence). This CDR3 region has 14 residues. Deletions cut 2 bases from V and 4 bases from J, with 11 bases between. CDR3 sequence (DNA): TGTGCCAGTAGTATATCGGCAGGGACAGAGACCCAGTACTTC. It yields the protein CASSISAGTETQYF. Based on the CDR3 plus reference TRBV19 and TRBJ2-5, the full variable domain is DGGITQSPKYLFRKEGQNVTLSCEQNLNHDAMYWYRQDPGQGLRLIYYSQIVNDFQKGDIAEGYSVSREKKESFPLTVTSAQKNPTAFYLCASSISAGTETQYFGPGTRLLVL.

This clone was seen only once. V and J are TRBV5-1 and TRBJ2-2; 11 bases map to TRBD2. The CDR3 runs to 16 residues. In germline, CDR1 is SGHRS, CDR2 YFSETQ. The trim removed 3 bases at V and 4 bases at J, leaving 5 bases unmatched. The CDR3 coding sequence is TGCGCCAGCAGCTCAGAGACTAGCGGGGTCACCGGGGAGCTGTTTTTT. Translating it yields CASSSETSGVTGELFF.

The J gene is TRBJ2-7, the V gene TRBV2, with 7 nucleotides matching TRBD1. Germline CDR1 and CDR2: SNHLY and FYNNEI. The ends lost 5 bases at V and 0 bases at J; junction bases unmatched: 10. The CDR3 is 16 residues long. In DNA, the CDR3 is TGTGCCAGCAGTCCAGCTCGGGACAGCTACTCCTACGAGCAGTACTTC. Its protein product is CASSPARDSYSYEQYF. Filled out from reference TRBV2 and TRBJ2-7, the complete variable domain reads EPEVTQTPSHQVTQMGQEVILRCVPISNHLYFYWYRQILGQKVEFLVSFYNNEISEKSEIFDDQFSVERPDGSNFTLKIRSTKLEDSAMYFCASSPARDSYSYEQYFGPGTRLTVT.

The CDR3 DNA follows: TGCAGCGTTGGATTTTGGTCCCATTCCTACGAGCAGTACTTC. Translation gives CSVGFWSHSYEQYF. This chain connects TRBV29-1 to TRBJ2-7; D ambiguous. Deletions cut 4 bases from V and 1 base from J, with 14 bases between. The CDR3 length is 14 residues. Germline V CDR1 and CDR2: SQVTM, ANQGSEA.

The chain's CDR3 is CASSLGHWTEAFF. CDR3 DNA: TGTGCCAGTAGTTTGGGACATTGGACTGAAGCTTTCTTT. V is TRBV19 and J is TRBJ1-1, with D possibly matching TRBD1 (6 bases). Germline CDR1 reads LNHDA; CDR2 reads SQIVND (reference sequence). CDR3 length: 13 amino acids. The ends were cut back, 5 bases at V and 5 bases at J, with 12 bases in the middle.

The chain links TRBV25-1 to TRBJ2-7; 7 positions match TRBD1. The CDR3 has 13 residues. Germline assignment: CDR1 MGHDK and CDR2 SYGVNS. Losses at the gene ends were 4 bases for V and 3 bases for J; bases not matched to a gene: 3. The chain's CDR3 is CASSGDRFYEQYF. CDR3 coding DNA: TGTGCCAGCAGTGGGGACAGATTCTACGAGCAGTACTTC.

J is TRBJ1-4 and V is TRBV6-5; TRBD1 aligns across 9 bases. The V gene's germline CDR1 is MNHEY and CDR2 SVGAGI. Germline trimming cut 6 bases from V and 6 bases from J; bases unmatched to any gene: 5. The CDR3 has 14 residues. The CDR3: CASRQDRGYEKLFF. The CDR3 nucleotides are TGTGCCAGCAGACAGGACAGGGGTTATGAAAAACTGTTTTTT.

The chain links TRBV14 to TRBJ1-1; 8 bases are a match to TRBD1. This CDR3 contains 15 residues. V lost 4 bases, J lost 2 bases, and 6 bases stayed unmatched. Germline values: CDR1 SGHDN, CDR2 FVKESK. The CDR3 here is CASSLRTGSNTEAFF. The CDR3 bases are TGTGCCAGCAGCCTCCGGACAGGGTCTAACACTGAAGCTTTCTTT.